This T cell receptor beta chain was observed in a study of CD8 T cells in ankylosing spondylitis. Comment on this clonotype: Its antigen is unknown.

The CDR3 runs 13 residues. Trimming cost V 5 bases and J 6 bases, with 14 bases left between them. The V gene's germline CDR1 is SGHTA and CDR2 FQGNSA. Using its own MiXCR run on the 5' RACE reads, TCRdb lists one record per CDR3 protein. The sample lists approximately 200,000 distinct CDR3 sequences, approximately 13% occurring once. Notes on the study in general: Disease-associated clones were reportedly significantly overrepresented in matched ankylosing spondylitis synovial fluid. Some motif variants were previously reported in reactive arthritis synovial fluid and blood.

The receptor was isolated from a female donor with ankylosing spondylitis or in good health (not recorded which). This chain joins TRBV7-2 and TRBJ2-7; D unresolved. The specimen sequenced was blood, either unsorted or a sorted T cell fraction (not recorded which). The CDR3 nucleotides are TGTGCCAGCAGCCCAACTTGGAGTGGCGAGCAGTACTTC. Protein product: CASSPTWSGEQYF.